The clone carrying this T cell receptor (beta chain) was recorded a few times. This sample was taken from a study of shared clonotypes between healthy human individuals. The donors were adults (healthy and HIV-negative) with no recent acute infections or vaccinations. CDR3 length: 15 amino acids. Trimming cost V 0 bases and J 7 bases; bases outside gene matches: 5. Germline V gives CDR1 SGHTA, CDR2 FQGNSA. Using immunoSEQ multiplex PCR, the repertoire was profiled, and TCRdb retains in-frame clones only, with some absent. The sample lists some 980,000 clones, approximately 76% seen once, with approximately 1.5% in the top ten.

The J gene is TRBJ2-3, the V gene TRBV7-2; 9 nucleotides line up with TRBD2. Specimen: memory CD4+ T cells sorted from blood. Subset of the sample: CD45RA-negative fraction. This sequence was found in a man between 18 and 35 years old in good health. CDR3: CASSLAGTSTHTQYF. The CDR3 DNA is TGTGCCAGCAGCTTAGCTGGGACTAGCACTCATACGCAGTATTTT.